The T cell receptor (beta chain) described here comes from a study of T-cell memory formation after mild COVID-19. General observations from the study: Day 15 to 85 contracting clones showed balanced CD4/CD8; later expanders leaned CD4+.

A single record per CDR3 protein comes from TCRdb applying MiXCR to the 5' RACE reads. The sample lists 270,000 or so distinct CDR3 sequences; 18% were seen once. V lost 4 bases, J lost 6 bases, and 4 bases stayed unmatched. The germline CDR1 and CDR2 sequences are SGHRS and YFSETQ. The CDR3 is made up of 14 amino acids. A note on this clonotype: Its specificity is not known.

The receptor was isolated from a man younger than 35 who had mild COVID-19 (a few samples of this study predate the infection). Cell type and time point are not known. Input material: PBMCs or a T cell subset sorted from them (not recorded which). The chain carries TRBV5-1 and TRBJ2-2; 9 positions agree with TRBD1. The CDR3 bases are TGCGCCAGCAGCACCGGGACAGGGTCCGGGGAGCTGTTTTTT. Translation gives CASSTGTGSGELFF.